Given below is one T cell receptor beta chain in context. Its antigen is still unknown. The record originates from a study of shared clonotypes between healthy human individuals. The J segment lost 6 bases and the V segment lost 5 bases, leaving 13 bases of the junction unmatched. This CDR3 is built from 15 residues. Germline CDR1 SGHRS, CDR2 YFSETQ. Study-wide points: Only blood was sampled, and tissue TCR repertoires likely differ from blood ones.

At a deep level, the assay was run. Clones were sequenced by immunoSEQ multiplex PCR, and TCRdb holds only the in-frame ones, with some missing. The sample yields a few million clones, roughly 92% seen once. Sequenced input: naive CD4+ T cells from PBMCs. The subset was: CD45RA+ positively selected. The chain recombines TRBV5-1 with TRBJ1-1, with TRBD1 identical over 7 bases. The receptor comes from a man aged 18 to 29 in good health. Some clones in this sample may be carry-over from other donors' samples. The CDR3 protein is CASSTKRAGGPEAFF. Written as DNA, the CDR3 is TGCGCCAGCAGTACAAAACGTGCAGGGGGGCCTGAAGCTTTCTTT.